This T cell receptor beta chain was identified in a study of graft-versus-host responses after intestinal transplantation. Overall study context: Anti-thymocyte globulin induction, then tacrolimus and steroids for 3 to 4 years, went to all recipients.

Processing was applied to graft tissue in order to liberate intraepithelial and lamina propria lymphocytes. Sequenced by immunoSEQ multiplex PCR; TCRdb stores in-frame clones only, minus some. The sample carries around 16,000 clones, about 83% recorded once. As concerns this clone: Its specificity is unknown. The sample carries other DNA sequences with the same CDR3.

This CDR3 is 16 amino acids long. Germline loops: CDR1 MGHRA, CDR2 YSYEKL. Overall study findings and caveats: Peak circulating GvH clone levels tracked with early post-transplant HvG declines. Recipient marrow harbored GvH clones, some of which surfaced first in ileum or blood.

The rearrangement links TRBV4-1 to TRBJ2-5, with 14 bases matching TRBD2. The end of the DNA is better explained by TRBJ2-7, so the J call may be wrong. The specimen comprised ileum tissue, sampled around 600 days after intestinal transplantation. This sequence was found in a human patient who received an intestinal transplant, so some T cells may come from the graft donor. The CDR3 nucleotides read TGCGCCAGCAGCCAAGGACTAGCGGGGGGGACGTACGAGCAGTACTTC. It translates to CASSQGLAGGTYEQYF.